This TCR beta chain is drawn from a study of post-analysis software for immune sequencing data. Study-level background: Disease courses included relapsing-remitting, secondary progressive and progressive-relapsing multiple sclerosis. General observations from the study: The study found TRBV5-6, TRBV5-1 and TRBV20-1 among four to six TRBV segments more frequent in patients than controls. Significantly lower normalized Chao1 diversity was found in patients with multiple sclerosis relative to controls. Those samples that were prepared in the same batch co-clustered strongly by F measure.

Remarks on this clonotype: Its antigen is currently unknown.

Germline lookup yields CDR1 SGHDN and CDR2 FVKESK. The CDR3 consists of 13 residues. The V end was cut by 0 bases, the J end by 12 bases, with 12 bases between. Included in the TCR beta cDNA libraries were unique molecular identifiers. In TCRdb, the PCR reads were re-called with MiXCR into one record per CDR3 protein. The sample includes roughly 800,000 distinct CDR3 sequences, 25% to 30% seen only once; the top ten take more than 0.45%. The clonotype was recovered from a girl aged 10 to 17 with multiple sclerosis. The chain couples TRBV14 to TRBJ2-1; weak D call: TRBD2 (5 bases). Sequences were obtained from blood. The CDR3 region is CASSQESLRAQFF. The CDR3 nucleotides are TGTGCCAGCAGCCAAGAATCCTTGCGGGCGCAGTTCTTC.